The rows below give T cell receptor beta chains drawn from one sample of a study of T cell responses to AZD1222 COVID-19 vaccine. Using immunoSEQ multiplex PCR, the repertoire was profiled, and TCRdb retains in-frame clones only, with some absent. Among some 150,000 clones listed, 75% to 90% were seen once. This specimen consisted of peripheral blood, obtained on day 0 of AZD1222 vaccination. All receptors come from an adult in good health. CDR3s include the opening cysteine and the closing phenylalanine or tryptophan. The D gene is left open where the match is weak. Only some rows state a clone size, as once, few, many or a class for expanded clones.

j_call: TRBJ2-6; clone_size: .; d_call: .; cdr3_length: 16; v_call: TRBV10-3; cdr3_nt: TGTGCCATCAGCGCCGGACAATACTCTGGGGCCAACGTCCTGACTTTC; cdr3_aa: CAISAGQYSGANVLTF
j_call: TRBJ2-3; clone_size: .; d_call: TRBD2; cdr3_length: 15; v_call: TRBV5-1; cdr3_nt: TGCGCCAGCGGACGTAGCGGGGGGCCGGGTGATACGCAGTATTTT; cdr3_aa: CASGRSGGPGDTQYF
j_call: TRBJ2-1; clone_size: .; d_call: .; cdr3_length: 15; v_call: TRBV18; cdr3_nt: TGTGCCAGCTCACTACGGGGTGGAGGGTTTAATGAGCAGTTCTTC; cdr3_aa: CASSLRGGGFNEQFF
j_call: TRBJ2-7; clone_size: .; d_call: .; cdr3_length: 18; v_call: TRBV27; cdr3_nt: TGTGCCAGCAGTTTTGCGGGCCTAAGCTCAGGTCCCTCCTACGAGCAGTACTTC; cdr3_aa: CASSFAGLSSGPSYEQYF
j_call: TRBJ1-1; clone_size: .; d_call: .; cdr3_length: 15; v_call: TRBV25-1; cdr3_nt: TGTGCCAGCAGTGAATTTGGGCTTTCGAACACTGAAGCTTTCTTT; cdr3_aa: CASSEFGLSNTEAFF
j_call: TRBJ2-6; clone_size: once; d_call: TRBD2; cdr3_length: 15; v_call: TRBV6-5; cdr3_nt: TGTGCCAGCACCACCCGGGAGGGAAGGGCCAACGTCCTGACTTTC; cdr3_aa: CASTTREGRANVLTF
j_call: TRBJ1-5; clone_size: once; d_call: .; cdr3_length: 12; v_call: TRBV2; cdr3_nt: TGTGCCAGCAGTGAAAGGGTTCTGACCCAGCATTTT; cdr3_aa: CASSERVLTQHF
j_call: TRBJ2-5; clone_size: .; d_call: .; cdr3_length: 13; v_call: TRBV14; cdr3_nt: TGTGCCAGCGGTAGTGGCGGGGCGCAGACCCAGTACTTC; cdr3_aa: CASGSGGAQTQYF
j_call: TRBJ2-1; clone_size: .; d_call: TRBD1; cdr3_length: 15; v_call: TRBV6-5; cdr3_nt: TGTGCCAGCACCGACAGGGACAGCACTTACAATGAGCAGTTCTTC; cdr3_aa: CASTDRDSTYNEQFF
j_call: TRBJ1-1; clone_size: .; d_call: .; cdr3_length: 13; v_call: TRBV6-1; cdr3_nt: TGTGCCAGCAGTGAAGGGGCACACACTGAAGCTTTCTTT; cdr3_aa: CASSEGAHTEAFF
j_call: TRBJ2-7; clone_size: few; d_call: .; cdr3_length: 16; v_call: TRBV28; cdr3_nt: TGTGCCAGCAGCGAGACGACCGGGACCCCTAACTACGAGCAGTACTTC; cdr3_aa: CASSETTGTPNYEQYF
j_call: TRBJ2-2; clone_size: once; d_call: TRBD2; cdr3_length: 18; v_call: TRBV6-2/TRBV6-3; cdr3_nt: TGTGCCAGCAGTTACTCGAAACTAGCGGTCTCATATGTCGGGGAGCTGTTTTTT; cdr3_aa: CASSYSKLAVSYVGELFF
j_call: TRBJ2-3; clone_size: .; d_call: TRBD1; cdr3_length: 15; v_call: TRBV7-9; cdr3_nt: TGTGCCAGCAGCCCGTGGACAGGGGGCACAGATACGCAGTATTTT; cdr3_aa: CASSPWTGGTDTQYF
j_call: TRBJ1-1; clone_size: .; d_call: .; cdr3_length: 11; v_call: TRBV30; cdr3_nt: TGTGCCTGGAGTGTAGTCACTGAAGCTTTCTTT; cdr3_aa: CAWSVVTEAFF
j_call: TRBJ1-1; clone_size: few; d_call: TRBD1; cdr3_length: 15; v_call: TRBV5-1; cdr3_nt: TGCGCCAGCAGCCCTTGGACAGGGGCGAACACTGAAGCTTTCTTT; cdr3_aa: CASSPWTGANTEAFF
j_call: TRBJ2-3; clone_size: .; d_call: TRBD1; cdr3_length: 18; v_call: TRBV4-1; cdr3_nt: TGCGCCAGCAGCCATATCGGGAGGAGGGGACAGGGGCAAGATACGCAGTATTTT; cdr3_aa: CASSHIGRRGQGQDTQYF
j_call: TRBJ1-3; clone_size: .; d_call: TRBD1; cdr3_length: 13; v_call: TRBV13; cdr3_nt: TGTGCCATTCGACAGGGCTCTGGAAACACCATATATTTT; cdr3_aa: CAIRQGSGNTIYF
j_call: TRBJ2-7; clone_size: .; d_call: .; cdr3_length: 13; v_call: TRBV11-3; cdr3_nt: TGTGCCAGCAGCTTAGCTGGGGACTACGAGCAGTACTTC; cdr3_aa: CASSLAGDYEQYF
j_call: TRBJ2-2; clone_size: once; d_call: .; cdr3_length: 16; v_call: TRBV18; cdr3_nt: TGTGCCAGCTCACCCCTGGGTCCAGAAGGCACCGGGGAGCTGTTTTTT; cdr3_aa: CASSPLGPEGTGELFF
j_call: TRBJ1-3; clone_size: .; d_call: .; cdr3_length: 12; v_call: TRBV11-2; cdr3_nt: TGTGCCAGCAGCATCCTTGGAAACACCATATATTTT; cdr3_aa: CASSILGNTIYF
j_call: TRBJ1-1; clone_size: .; d_call: .; cdr3_length: 15; v_call: TRBV28; cdr3_nt: TGTGCCAGCACCCTGGCGGCACAGATAAACACTGAAGCTTTCTTT; cdr3_aa: CASTLAAQINTEAFF
j_call: TRBJ1-5; clone_size: .; d_call: .; cdr3_length: 11; v_call: TRBV20-1; cdr3_nt: TGCAGTGCGCTCCCTGGCCAGCCCCAGCATTTT; cdr3_aa: CSALPGQPQHF
j_call: TRBJ2-3; clone_size: few; d_call: .; cdr3_length: 16; v_call: TRBV6-6; cdr3_nt: TGTGCCAGCAGTTACGGGGGGCAGGAGGTCACAGATACGCAGTATTTT; cdr3_aa: CASSYGGQEVTDTQYF
j_call: TRBJ2-1; clone_size: .; d_call: TRBD2; cdr3_length: 15; v_call: TRBV7-8; cdr3_nt: TGTGCCAGCAGCTTAGCACTAGCGGGGGGCTCAGAGCAGTTCTTC; cdr3_aa: CASSLALAGGSEQFF
j_call: TRBJ1-3; clone_size: .; d_call: TRBD1; cdr3_length: 17; v_call: TRBV2; cdr3_nt: TGTGCCAGCAGTATGATCGGGACAGGGACCTCTGCAAACACCATATATTTT; cdr3_aa: CASSMIGTGTSANTIYF
j_call: TRBJ2-1; clone_size: .; d_call: .; cdr3_length: 17; v_call: TRBV7-6; cdr3_nt: TGTGCCAGCAGCTTACTCTCCGACTTTAGCTCCTACAATGAGCAGTTCTTC; cdr3_aa: CASSLLSDFSSYNEQFF
j_call: TRBJ2-3; clone_size: .; d_call: TRBD2; cdr3_length: 16; v_call: TRBV4-2; cdr3_nt: TGTGCCAGCAGCCAAGATACTAGCGGGATCACAGATACGCAGTATTTT; cdr3_aa: CASSQDTSGITDTQYF
j_call: TRBJ2-7; clone_size: .; d_call: .; cdr3_length: 14; v_call: TRBV14; cdr3_nt: TGTGCCAGCAGCCAAGATTATGGCCAGGGCGTGCAGTACTTC; cdr3_aa: CASSQDYGQGVQYF
j_call: TRBJ1-4; clone_size: .; d_call: TRBD1; cdr3_length: 15; v_call: TRBV6-4; cdr3_nt: TGTGCCAGCAGGTCCCGGACAGGGGGCTACGAAAAACTGTTTTTT; cdr3_aa: CASRSRTGGYEKLFF
j_call: TRBJ1-2; clone_size: .; d_call: .; cdr3_length: 14; v_call: TRBV3-1/TRBV3-2; cdr3_nt: TGTGCCAGCAGCCAGAGCCCCGGGGCGGAGTCGTACACCTTC; cdr3_aa: CASSQSPGAESYTF
j_call: TRBJ2-2; clone_size: few; d_call: TRBD2; cdr3_length: 17; v_call: TRBV9; cdr3_nt: TGTGCCAGCAGCAGGGGACTAGCGGGACATAACACCGGGGAGCTGTTTTTT; cdr3_aa: CASSRGLAGHNTGELFF
j_call: TRBJ1-1; clone_size: .; d_call: .; cdr3_length: 10; v_call: TRBV29-1; cdr3_nt: TGCAGCGGCTTCAGGGGTGAAGCTTTCTTT; cdr3_aa: CSGFRGEAFF
j_call: TRBJ1-3; clone_size: once; d_call: .; cdr3_length: 15; v_call: TRBV7-9; cdr3_nt: TGTGCCAGCAGCTTTAGGGGACTCTCTGGAAACACCATATATTTT; cdr3_aa: CASSFRGLSGNTIYF
j_call: TRBJ2-1; clone_size: .; d_call: .; cdr3_length: 14; v_call: TRBV15; cdr3_nt: TGTGCCACCAGCAGAGAGACCCGGTACAATGAGCAGTTCTTC; cdr3_aa: CATSRETRYNEQFF
j_call: TRBJ1-5; clone_size: .; d_call: .; cdr3_length: 14; v_call: TRBV19; cdr3_nt: TGTGCCAGTAGTATTAGGACAGAGAATCAGCCCCAGCATTTT; cdr3_aa: CASSIRTENQPQHF
j_call: TRBJ2-7; clone_size: .; d_call: .; cdr3_length: 13; v_call: TRBV18; cdr3_nt: TGTGCCAGCTCACCACAAACAGGGTCCGAGCAGTACTTC; cdr3_aa: CASSPQTGSEQYF
j_call: TRBJ2-3; clone_size: .; d_call: TRBD1; cdr3_length: 15; v_call: TRBV7-6; cdr3_nt: TGTGCCAGCAGCCCAGGACAGGGGTTTGGAGATACGCAGTATTTT; cdr3_aa: CASSPGQGFGDTQYF
j_call: TRBJ1-2; clone_size: .; d_call: .; cdr3_length: 13; v_call: TRBV27; cdr3_nt: TGTGCCAGCAGTCGAACAGGAAACTATGGCTACACCTTC; cdr3_aa: CASSRTGNYGYTF
j_call: TRBJ1-5; clone_size: .; d_call: .; cdr3_length: 17; v_call: TRBV28; cdr3_nt: TGTGCCAGCAACCTACCTGGGGACCAGCCGGGAAATCAGCCCCAGCATTTT; cdr3_aa: CASNLPGDQPGNQPQHF
j_call: TRBJ2-2; clone_size: .; d_call: .; cdr3_length: 14; v_call: TRBV6-5; cdr3_nt: TGTGCCAGCAGAGATCAACCCGGGGCCGGGGAGCTGTTTTTT; cdr3_aa: CASRDQPGAGELFF